This T cell receptor beta chain came from a study of blood T cells in healthy people across ages. Findings and caveats of the study: The long-lived group displayed more naive CD4+ cells, plus higher diversity, than the aged donors did.

As regards this clonotype: What it binds is unknown.

The germline V gene has CDR1 DFQATT and CDR2 SNEGSKA (reference sequence). With V trimmed by 3 bases and J by 1 base, 21 bases remained unmatched. This CDR3 spans 21 amino acids. PCR was performed a second time for roughly 7 to 12 cycles using a sample-barcoded 5' primer and a J-beta primer mix. TCRdb analysed the 5' RACE reads with MiXCR anew, one entry per CDR3 protein. The sample has over 950,000 distinct CDR3 sequences; roughly 51% are singletons. This TCR was sampled from a woman aged 55-70 years in good health. The sample taken for sequencing was blood. The gene calls are TRBV20-1 and TRBJ2-3, with TRBD2 matching over 11 bases. The CDR3 nucleotides are TGCAGTGCTAGTCCTCCCCCCTATAGCGGGAGGGGTGTGGTCGGCACAGATACGCAGTATTTT. Its translation is CSASPPPYSGRGVVGTDTQYF.